This TCR beta chain derives from a study of OX40 agonist ivuxolimab in advanced cancers. Overall study context: Eligibility rules accepted prior anti-PD-1, anti-PD-L1 or anti-CTLA-4 therapy, and around 40% had some. Partial responses were recorded for three patients, including one with hepatocellular carcinoma and two with cutaneous melanoma. Study-wide findings and caveats: On average, a greater number of expanded clones characterised CD8+ T cells relative to CD4+. Within 6 weeks, CD4+ and CD8+ blood T cells expanded clonally at 0.1 to 3.0 mg/kg.

With respect to this clone: Its specificity is not known.

The method was immunoSEQ multiplex PCR; TCRdb's version includes in-frame clones alone and lacks a portion of them. The sample consists of around 100,000 clones, nearly 90% of them appearing once. This CDR3 comprises 13 residues. V lost 3 bases, J lost 3 bases, and 8 bases lay in between. Germline V lookup: CDR1 MDHEN, CDR2 SYDVKM. This sequence joins TRBV28 and TRBJ1-1, with TRBD1 as a possible D gene (6 bases). This specimen was CD4+ or CD8+ T cells sorted from blood, taken in a trial of the OX40 agonist ivuxolimab. This clonotype originated in an adult with an advanced solid tumor such as melanoma, head and neck, liver or kidney cancer. Here the CDR3 reads CASSLPGDTEAFF. As DNA, the CDR3 is TGTGCCAGCAGTTTGCCAGGGGACACTGAAGCTTTCTTT.